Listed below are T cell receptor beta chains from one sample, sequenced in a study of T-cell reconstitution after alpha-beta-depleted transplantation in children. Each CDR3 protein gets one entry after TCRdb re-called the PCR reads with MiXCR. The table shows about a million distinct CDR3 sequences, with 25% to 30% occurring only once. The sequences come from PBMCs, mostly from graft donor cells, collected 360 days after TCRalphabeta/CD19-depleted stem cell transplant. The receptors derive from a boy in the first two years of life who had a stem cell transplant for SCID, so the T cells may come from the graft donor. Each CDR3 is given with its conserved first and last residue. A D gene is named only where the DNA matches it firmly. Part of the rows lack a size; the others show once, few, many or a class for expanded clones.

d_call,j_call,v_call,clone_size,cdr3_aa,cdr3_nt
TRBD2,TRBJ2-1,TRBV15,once,CATSRDTSATYNEQFF,TGTGCCACCAGCAGAGATACTAGCGCGACCTACAATGAGCAGTTCTTC
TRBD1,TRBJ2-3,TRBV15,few,CATSRDPRLRDSPTDTQYF,TGTGCCACCAGCAGAGACCCCCGGCTCCGGGACAGCCCAACAGATACGCAGTATTTT
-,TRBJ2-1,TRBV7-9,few,CASSSEGGLFEQFF,TGTGCCAGCAGCTCAGAGGGGGGACTATTTGAGCAGTTCTTC
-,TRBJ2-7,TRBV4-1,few,CASSLANANEQYF,TGCGCCAGCAGCCTAGCAAACGCAAACGAGCAGTACTTC
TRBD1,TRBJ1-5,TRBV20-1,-,CSADLQGAVGQPQHF,TGCAGTGCTGACCTACAGGGGGCTGTGGGACAGCCCCAGCATTTT
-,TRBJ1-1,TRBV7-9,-,CASRRPRENTEAFF,TGTGCCAGCAGGCGACCTAGAGAGAACACTGAAGCTTTCTTT
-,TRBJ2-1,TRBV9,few,CASSVGGNNEQFF,TGTGCCAGCAGCGTAGGAGGAAACAATGAGCAGTTCTTC
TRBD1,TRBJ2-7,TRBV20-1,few,CSAADRYYEQYF,TGCAGTGCTGCGGACAGGTACTACGAGCAGTACTTC
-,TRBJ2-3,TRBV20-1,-,CSAGSYTTDWRDTQYF,TGCAGTGCCGGGAGCTATACGACAGACTGGAGGGATACGCAGTATTTT
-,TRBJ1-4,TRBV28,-,CASSFDSSEKLFF,TGTGCCAGCAGTTTCGACAGCTCCGAAAAACTGTTTTTT
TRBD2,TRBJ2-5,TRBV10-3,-,CAISGPGLEETQYF,TGTGCCATCAGTGGACCGGGACTAGAAGAGACCCAGTACTTC
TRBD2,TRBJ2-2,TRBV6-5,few,CASSYRTSGRRNTGELFF,TGTGCCAGCAGTTACCGGACTAGCGGTAGACGTAACACCGGGGAGCTGTTTTTT
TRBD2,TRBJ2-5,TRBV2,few,CASSEQGLRIETQYF,TGTGCCAGCAGTGAACAGGGACTACGCATAGAGACCCAGTACTTC
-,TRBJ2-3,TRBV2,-,CATILRDPLNPQYF,TGTGCCACCATCCTCCGGGACCCCCTGAATCCGCAGTATTTT
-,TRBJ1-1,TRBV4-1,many,CASSQEVAQNTEAFF,TGCGCCAGCAGCCAAGAGGTGGCCCAGAACACTGAAGCTTTCTTT
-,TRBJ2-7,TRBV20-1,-,CSAPAGGPYEQYF,TGCAGTGCCCCGGCAGGAGGCCCCTACGAGCAGTACTTC
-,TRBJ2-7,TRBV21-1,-,CASAGTGRPEQYF,TGTGCCAGCGCCGGGACAGGGCGCCCCGAGCAGTACTTC
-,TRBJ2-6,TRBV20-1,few,CSARMWLPSSGANVLTF,TGCAGTGCTAGAATGTGGTTACCTAGCTCTGGGGCCAACGTCCTGACTTTC
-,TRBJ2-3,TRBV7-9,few,CASSPLRGHYTDTQYF,TGTGCCAGCAGCCCTTTGCGGGGACATTACACAGATACGCAGTATTTT